This T cell receptor (beta chain) was captured by sequencing in a study of OX40 agonist ivuxolimab in advanced cancers. CDR1 and CDR2 from the germline V gene are SGHVS and FNYEAQ. This CDR3 comprises 17 residues. Trimming took 1 base from V and 2 from J, leaving 16 bases between them. Using immunoSEQ multiplex PCR, the repertoire was profiled, and TCRdb retains in-frame clones only, with some absent. The sample has approximately 70,000 clones; 82% are singletons. Sequencing used CD4+ or CD8+ T cells sorted from blood, obtained in a trial of the OX40 agonist ivuxolimab. The sequence came from an adult with an advanced solid tumor such as melanoma, head and neck, liver or kidney cancer. The chain is built from TRBV7-6 and TRBJ2-3; the D gene is possibly TRBD2 (5 bases). This chain's CDR3 is CASSLGVARGYTDTQYF. The CDR3 bases are TGTGCCAGCAGCTTAGGTGTGGCCCGGGGATACACAGATACGCAGTATTTT.